This entry features one TCR beta chain sequence. V was shortened by 4 bases and J by 4 bases, with 13 bases between the two germline ends. The germline CDR1 and CDR2 sequences are MGHRA and YSYEKL. CDR3 length: 15 residues. The study drew participants aged 18 to 89 years from approximately 25 US areas. Two negative PCRs, clearance, or symptom resolution characterized the recovered Cohort 3 donors. In the original processing: Amplified reference gene primers provided the basis for estimating nucleated cell counts. Profiling relied on immunoSEQ multiplex PCR, and the TCRdb table lists in-frame clones only, not all of them. V, J and clone size are taken as reported in that table, and D and trimming were inferred from the DNA itself. The data contain 170,000 or so clones, about 72% of them singletons. This specimen belongs to a study of blood T cell repertoires in COVID-19.

The sample comprised PBMCs or T cells enriched from blood (not recorded which). The sequence was obtained from a woman in her forties or fifties who had recovered from COVID-19. The chain couples TRBV4-1 to TRBJ2-2, with D possibly matching TRBD2 (6 bases). The CDR3 DNA reads as TGCGCCAGCAGCCTAGGAGGGCTGGGCACCGGGGAGCTGTTTTTT. Its protein product is CASSLGGLGTGELFF.